The next 28 T cell receptor beta chains were all read from a single sample in a study of CD8+ T cells in alopecia areata. As the sequencing template, cDNA was produced by extracting RNA and reverse transcribing it. Sequencing was performed with immunoSEQ multiplex PCR; in TCRdb, only in-frame clones are kept and a portion is missing. The profile shows 180,000 or so clones, 40% to 55% of them singletons. Specified treatment: oral pan-JAK inhibitor, 5-10 mg twice daily. Sequenced material: CD8+ T cells sorted from blood, taken at roughly week 53, from a patient treated with tofacitinib. The receptors come from a human donor with alopecia areata.

This clone turned up a few times. The chain recombines TRBV11-2 with TRBJ2-1; the match to TRBD2 covers 12 bases. CDR3 size: 17 residues. With 5 bases clipped from V and 4 bases from J, the junction kept 9 bases outside the gene matches. Germline CDR1 and CDR2: SGHAT and FQNNGV. The CDR3 here is CASSVPSGGVTYNEQFF. As DNA, the CDR3 is TGTGCCAGCAGCGTCCCTAGCGGGGGGGTTACGTACAATGAGCAGTTCTTC.

The chain joins TRBV6-5 to TRBJ2-7, with TRBD1 matching 7 bases. The CDR3 is made up of 15 amino acids. The germline V gene encodes CDR1 MNHEY and CDR2 SVGAGI. J lost 3 bases, V lost 2 bases, and 7 bases had no gene match. DNA for the CDR3: TGTGCCAGCAGTTACGCGACAGGGCCAGACTACGAGCAGTACTTC. Its translation: CASSYATGPDYEQYF.

This clone was detected only a few times. The chain combines TRBV18 with TRBJ2-7; weak D call: TRBD1 (5 bases). V was trimmed by 3 bases and J by 5 bases, leaving 8 bases between them. The germline V gene encodes CDR1 KGHSH and CDR2 LQKENI. The CDR3 covers 12 residues. The DNA for the CDR3 is TGTGCCAGCTCACCCCGACAGAACGAGCAGTACTTC. Translated: CASSPRQNEQYF.

The CDR3 sequence: CASSMGRNEQFF. In DNA, the CDR3 is TGTGCCAGTAGTATGGGACGGAATGAGCAGTTCTTC. The rearrangement links TRBV19 to TRBJ2-1, with D perhaps given as TRBD1 or TRBD2 (5 bases each). The germline gives CDR1 LNHDA, CDR2 SQIVND (reference sequence). This CDR3 is built from 12 residues. Trimming took 3 bases from V and 7 from J, leaving 7 bases between them.

The sample holds a few counts of this clone. The chain joins TRBV7-9 to TRBJ1-2; 9 nucleotides agree with TRBD1. Per germline, CDR1 SEHNR and CDR2 FQNEAQ (reference sequence). V shed 8 bases, J shed 4 bases, and the junction held 14 bases outside the gene matches. There are 16 residues in the CDR3. CDR3 region: CASGPGQGSLAYGYTF. In nucleotides, the CDR3 is TGTGCCAGCGGGCCGGGACAGGGAAGTCTTGCCTATGGCTACACCTTC.

This clone appeared a few times. The V gene is TRBV29-1, the J gene TRBJ2-5, with D perhaps matching TRBD2 (5 bases). Germline CDR1 reads SQVTM; CDR2 reads ANQGSEA. Trimming shortened V by 4 bases and J by 5 bases, and 17 bases separated the two germline ends. This CDR3 is built from 14 residues. CDR3 sequence: CSVGGRGHQETQYF. CDR3 nucleotide sequence: TGCAGCGTTGGAGGACGAGGGCATCAGGAGACCCAGTACTTC.

By share of the sample, this clone is medium-sized. The chain carries TRBV30 and TRBJ2-2; 7 bases map to TRBD1. Per the germline V gene, CDR1 is GTSNPN and CDR2 is SVGIG (reference sequence). With 1 base clipped from V and 4 bases from J, the junction kept 6 bases outside the gene matches. The length of the CDR3 is 15 residues. CDR3: CAWSDLTGFTGELFF. The DNA for the CDR3 is TGTGCCTGGAGTGACCTGACAGGGTTCACCGGGGAGCTGTTTTTT.

This CDR3 reads CASSPYQGDYGYTF. As DNA, the CDR3 is TGTGCCAGCAGCCCCTACCAGGGGGACTATGGCTACACCTTC. The chain links TRBV7-2 to TRBJ1-2, with 7 positions matching TRBD1. Germline CDR1 and CDR2: SGHTA and FQGNSA. The CDR3 has 14 amino acids. Losses at the gene ends were 5 bases for V and 3 bases for J; bases not matched to a gene: 6.

This clone was counted between two and nine times. The chain employs TRBV29-1 and TRBJ1-1; maybe TRBD1 (5 bases). This CDR3 region has 13 residues. With 0 bases removed from V and 5 bases from J, the gap between germline ends came to 10 bases. Germline V gene lookup returns CDR1 SQVTM and CDR2 ANQGSEA. The CDR3 DNA reads TGCAGCGTTGAAGATCAGGGAAGAACTGAAGCTTTCTTT. This encodes CSVEDQGRTEAFF.

This clone was observed a handful of times. The chain combines TRBV7-9 with TRBJ2-7, with D hard to call. Germline CDR1 is SEHNR and CDR2 is FQNEAQ (reference sequence). V was trimmed by 1 base and J by 4 bases, leaving 5 bases between them. This CDR3 contains 12 residues. The CDR3 spells CASSLGQYEQYF. The CDR3 DNA reads TGTGCCAGCAGCTTAGGCCAGTACGAGCAGTACTTC.

V and J are TRBV27 and TRBJ2-5, with D perhaps TRBD2 (7 bases). CDR3 size: 15 residues. V dropped 0 bases and J dropped 5 bases, with 13 bases sitting between them. Germline V CDR1 and CDR2: MNHEY, SMNVEV (reference sequence). CDR3 in amino acids: CASSLSGGREETQYF. CDR3 nucleotide sequence: TGTGCCAGCAGTTTATCCGGGGGGCGCGAGGAGACCCAGTACTTC.

This clone was counted a few times. V gene TRBV30 combines with J gene TRBJ2-7; unclear D gene. Trimming shortened V by 1 base and J by 0 bases, and 13 bases separated the two germline ends. CDR3 size: 15 residues. Germline CDR1 reads GTSNPN; CDR2 reads SVGIG (reference sequence). CDR3 sequence: CAWSAREHSSYEQYF. DNA for the CDR3: TGTGCCTGGAGTGCCCGAGAGCATAGCTCCTACGAGCAGTACTTC.

This clone has a handful of counts. The sample contains more than one DNA sequence encoding this CDR3. The chain couples TRBV5-6 to TRBJ1-1; D unclear. V was shortened by 3 bases and J by 1 base, with 7 bases between the two germline ends. This CDR3 comprises 13 residues. Germline assignment: CDR1 SGHDT and CDR2 YYEEEE. The CDR3 bases are TGTGCCAGCAGCTGGACTGAGAACACTGAAGCTTTCTTT. It translates to CASSWTENTEAFF.

The genes are TRBV5-6 and TRBJ2-7, with 7 bases identical to TRBD1. The CDR3 is 14 residues long. The germline CDR1 and CDR2 sequences are SGHDT and YYEEEE. With V trimmed by 4 bases and J by 2 bases, 6 bases remained unmatched. CDR3 in DNA: TGTGCCAGCAGCCCAGGGGGATCCGCCTACGAGCAGTACTTC. It translates to CASSPGGSAYEQYF.

This rearrangement joins TRBV13 to TRBJ2-7; D remains unclear. The ends were cut back, 5 bases at V and 2 bases at J, with 4 bases in the middle. Germline V CDR1 and CDR2: PRHDT, FYEKMQ (reference sequence). CDR3 size: 11 residues. Here the CDR3 reads CASSNTYEQYF. As DNA, the CDR3 is TGTGCCAGCAGCAACACCTACGAGCAGTACTTC.

This clone was counted between two and nine times. The chain joins TRBV10-3 to TRBJ1-5, with TRBD1 matching 7 bases. The CDR3 is 16 amino acids. The germline CDR1 and CDR2 sequences are ENHRY and SYGVKD. V was pared by 4 bases and J by 1 base, with 7 bases of the junction left unmatched. In DNA form, the CDR3 reads TGTGCCATCAGTGGGACAGGTGGGGCGAGCAATCAGCCCCAGCATTTT. This sequence encodes CAISGTGGASNQPQHF.

This clone has just a few counts. V is TRBV29-1 and J is TRBJ1-2; tentatively, D is TRBD1 (5 bases). Germline CDR1 and CDR2: SQVTM and ANQGSEA. CDR3 length equals 15 residues. The V gene lost 7 bases and the J gene lost 2 bases, with 20 bases spanning the gap. CDR3 coding DNA: TGCAGCGCCGGGACTGCCTGGGAGGGAAACTATGGCTACACCTTC. Translation: CSAGTAWEGNYGYTF. Full variable domain (remainder filled in from reference TRBV29-1 and TRBJ1-2): SAVISQKPSRDICQRGTSLTIQCQVDSQVTMMFWYRQQPGQSLTLIATANQGSEATYESGFVIDKFPISRPNLTFSTLTVSNMSPEDSSIYLCSAGTAWEGNYGYTFGSGTRLTVV.

This clone was seen a handful of times. This chain uses TRBV11-2 with TRBJ2-1; D unresolved. With 0 bases removed from V and 7 bases from J, the gap between germline ends came to 4 bases. Germline V gene data show CDR1 as SGHAT and CDR2 as FQNNGV. This CDR3 has 12 residues. The CDR3 is CASSLDRNEQFF. The CDR3 DNA reads as TGTGCCAGCAGCTTAGATAGGAATGAGCAGTTCTTC.

This clone was counted a few times. The chain uses TRBV15 and TRBJ1-1, with D possibly matching TRBD1 (6 bases). CDR3 size: 15 residues. Trimming took off 0 bases at V and 6 bases at J, with 14 bases between the two ends. Germline V gives CDR1 LNHNV, CDR2 YYDKDF (reference sequence). The CDR3 DNA is TGTGCCACCAGCAGAGACAGGGGTTTGAGGGCTGAAGCTTTCTTT. As protein: CATSRDRGLRAEAFF.

The genes are TRBV15 and TRBJ2-3; TRBD2 matches 11 bases. This CDR3 spans 16 amino acids. CDR1 LNHNV and CDR2 YYDKDF come from the germline V gene (reference sequence). After removal of 5 bases from V and 0 bases from J, the junction contained 4 bases not matched to a gene. In nucleotides, the CDR3 is TGTGCCACCAGCCCAATAGCGGGGGGGAGCACAGATACGCAGTATTTT. Translated: CATSPIAGGSTDTQYF.

This clone was counted between two and nine times. This rearrangement joins TRBV29-1 to TRBJ1-5; D may be TRBD1 (5 bases). The CDR3 extends over 13 amino acids. V was clipped by 5 bases and J by 0 bases, with 8 bases between them. The germline CDR1 and CDR2 sequences are SQVTM and ANQGSEA. The CDR3 loop reads CSVSQASNQPQHF. CDR3 bases: TGCAGCGTTTCACAGGCTAGCAATCAGCCCCAGCATTTT.

The rearrangement joins TRBV25-1 to TRBJ2-7; no definite D call. Germline assignment: CDR1 MGHDK and CDR2 SYGVNS. V dropped 3 bases and J dropped 6 bases, with 3 bases sitting between them. The length of the CDR3 is 10 residues. The CDR3, as DNA: TGTGCCAGCAGTGAGTCCGAGCAGTACTTC. Amino acids: CASSESEQYF.

This chain connects TRBV7-2 to TRBJ1-2; possible D gene TRBD1, 5 bases. CDR3 size: 18 residues. Per the germline V gene, CDR1 is SGHTA and CDR2 is FQGNSA. The germline V and J ends were trimmed by 2 bases and 4 bases, with 23 bases remaining between them. Here the CDR3 DNA reads TGTGCCAGCAGCTTATATGGTTCGCCAGGGACGAGGAGCTATGGCTACACCTTC. Translated: CASSLYGSPGTRSYGYTF.

The rearrangement joins TRBV5-5 to TRBJ1-2; D ambiguous. The CDR3 spans 13 residues. Germline lookup yields CDR1 SGHKS and CDR2 YYEKEE (reference sequence). Trimming cost V 1 base and J 7 bases, with 11 bases left between them. The CDR3 reads CASSLLPEGGYTF. The CDR3 region has the DNA TGTGCCAGCAGCTTGCTCCCGGAGGGTGGCTACACCTTC.

CDR3 region: CASSHRQGATGELFF. The DNA of the CDR3 is TGCGCCAGCAGCCACAGACAGGGGGCGACCGGGGAGCTGTTTTTT. The gene calls are TRBV4-1 and TRBJ2-2; 10 nucleotides align to TRBD1. Germline V lookup: CDR1 MGHRA, CDR2 YSYEKL. This CDR3 comprises 15 residues. V lost 3 bases, J lost 5 bases, and 3 bases stayed unmatched.

The chain uses TRBV29-1 and TRBJ1-2; 8 bases are a match to TRBD1. The CDR3 has 13 residues. Trimming at V came to 7 bases and at J to 2 bases, leaving 6 bases not matched to a gene. The germline V gene encodes CDR1 SQVTM and CDR2 ANQGSEA. DNA of the CDR3: TGCAGCGCCGGACAGGGAGGGAACTATGGCTACACCTTC. Translating it yields CSAGQGGNYGYTF.

In this sample, this clone turned up a few times. The rearrangement uses TRBV14 and TRBJ1-6; 8 bases match TRBD1. The CDR3 runs to 15 residues. The J segment lost 10 bases and the V segment lost 1 base, leaving 6 bases of the junction unmatched. Germline V gene lookup returns CDR1 SGHDN and CDR2 FVKESK. CDR3: CASSQGDRLLSPLHF. The CDR3 bases are TGTGCCAGCAGCCAAGGGGACAGGCTTCTGTCACCCCTCCACTTT.

This clone appeared once. This CDR3 reads CAISGTGTQTQYF. In DNA form, the CDR3 reads TGTGCCATCAGCGGGACGGGAACTCAGACCCAGTACTTC. The chain combines TRBV10-3 with TRBJ2-5, with D possibly being TRBD1 or TRBD2 (5 bases each). V dropped 6 bases and J dropped 6 bases, with 14 bases sitting between them. Germline V lookup: CDR1 ENHRY, CDR2 SYGVKD. The CDR3 extends over 13 amino acids.